One sample yielded the 30 T cell receptor beta chains listed below, sequenced in a study of OX40 agonist ivuxolimab in advanced cancers. Profiled with immunoSEQ multiplex PCR; TCRdb holds only in-frame clones, not every one. The sample shows tens of thousands of clones, about nine tenths of them seen only once. Here the sequenced sample was CD4+ or CD8+ T cells sorted from blood, taken in a trial of the OX40 agonist ivuxolimab. The receptors here all came from an adult with an advanced solid tumor such as melanoma, head and neck, liver or kidney cancer.

The V call is TRBV6-6, the J call TRBJ2-7, with 12 positions matching TRBD1. This CDR3 comprises 14 residues. The germline V gene has CDR1 MNHNY and CDR2 SVGAGI (reference sequence). Trimming took 2 bases from V and 7 from J; bases not matched to a gene: 3. In nucleotides, the CDR3 is TGTGCCAGCAGTTACGGGACAGGGGGCTTAGAGCAGTACTTC. Residues: CASSYGTGGLEQYF.

This clone has just one count. The V call is TRBV5-4, the J call TRBJ2-7; perhaps D is TRBD1 or TRBD2 (5 bases each). There are 14 residues in the CDR3. Deletions cut 4 bases from V and 2 bases from J, with 13 bases between. Germline lookup yields CDR1 SGHNT and CDR2 YYREEE (reference sequence). This CDR3 is CASSRGTNAYEQYF. DNA of the CDR3: TGTGCCAGCAGCCGAGGGACCAACGCCTACGAGCAGTACTTC.

This rearrangement joins TRBV5-1 to TRBJ1-4; TRBD1 agrees at 7 bases. V lost 7 bases to trimming and J lost 5 bases; unmatched junction nucleotides: 11. This CDR3 contains 15 residues. Germline assignment: CDR1 SGHRS and CDR2 YFSETQ. CDR3 bases: TGCGCCAGCCACAGGGGAGGACAGCTGAATGAAAAACTGTTTTTT. Amino acids: CASHRGGQLNEKLFF.

The V call is TRBV27, the J call TRBJ2-3, with TRBD2 as a possible D gene (5 bases). Per the germline V gene, CDR1 is MNHEY and CDR2 is SMNVEV (reference sequence). V lost 3 bases and J 2 bases, leaving 12 bases between the germline ends. This CDR3 comprises 15 residues. The CDR3 sequence: CASSFGWENTDTQYF. The CDR3 region has the DNA TGTGCCAGCAGTTTCGGGTGGGAGAACACAGATACGCAGTATTTT.

The chain combines TRBV18 with TRBJ2-7; TRBD1 agrees at 7 bases. The trim removed 3 bases at V and 7 bases at J, leaving 3 bases unmatched. The CDR3 covers 12 residues. Germline values: CDR1 KGHSH, CDR2 LQKENI. The DNA for the CDR3 is TGTGCCAGCTCACCCGACAGGGAAGAGCAGTACTTC. Its protein is CASSPDREEQYF.

This chain uses TRBV7-2 with TRBJ2-2, with D perhaps matching TRBD1 (5 bases). Per germline, CDR1 SGHTA and CDR2 FQGNSA. V was clipped by 5 bases and J by 4 bases, with 8 bases between them. The CDR3 is 13 residues long. In DNA, the CDR3 is TGTGCCAGCAGCGTGACAGCCACCGGGGAGCTGTTTTTT. It is translated as CASSVTATGELFF.

The genes are TRBV11-2 and TRBJ1-1; no firm D call. The CDR3 extends over 14 amino acids. The germline CDR1 and CDR2 sequences are SGHAT and FQNNGV. V was pared by 3 bases and J by 7 bases, with 15 bases between. The CDR3 spells CASSFGVFYGEAFF. CDR3 nucleotide sequence: TGTGCCAGCAGCTTCGGGGTCTTCTATGGTGAAGCTTTCTTT.

The chain employs TRBV19 and TRBJ2-5, with D hard to call. Germline lookup yields CDR1 LNHDA and CDR2 SQIVND (reference sequence). Trimming took 3 bases from V and 5 from J, leaving 4 bases between them. The length of the CDR3 is 11 residues. The CDR3 spells CASSMRETQYF. Written as DNA, the CDR3 is TGTGCCAGTAGTATGAGGGAGACCCAGTACTTC.

The rearrangement joins TRBV28 to TRBJ2-6, with D tentatively TRBD2 (6 bases). Between the trimmed V and J ends, which lost 5 bases and 2 bases, there was a span of 10 bases. The CDR3 spans 15 residues. Germline CDR1 reads MDHEN; CDR2 reads SYDVKM. In DNA, the CDR3 is TGTGCCAGCAGTGCCGGGGGAACTGGGGCCAACGTCCTGACTTTC. It is translated as CASSAGGTGANVLTF.

The CDR3 here is CASSDPTPQYF. Here the CDR3 DNA reads TGTGCCAGCAGTGATCCTACCCCGCAGTATTTT. This sequence joins TRBV6-6 and TRBJ2-3; D not resolved. CDR3 size: 11 residues. CDR1 is MNHNY and CDR2 is SVGAGI in the germline V gene (reference sequence). V was clipped by 5 bases and J by 10 bases, with 10 bases between them.

This chain joins TRBV6-6 and TRBJ1-1; no firm D call. V was cut by 4 bases and J by 0 bases, with 6 bases left in between. This CDR3 has 13 residues. Germline V lookup: CDR1 MNHNY, CDR2 SVGAGI (reference sequence). The CDR3 loop is CASSSHMNTEAFF. The CDR3 DNA follows: TGTGCCAGCAGTTCCCATATGAACACTGAAGCTTTCTTT.

In its sample, this clone was seen many times. The sample holds other DNA sequences that translate to the same CDR3. This sequence joins TRBV7-3 and TRBJ2-7; D ambiguous. V was pared by 3 bases and J by 4 bases, with 7 bases between. The CDR3 totals 12 residues. CDR1 is SGHTA and CDR2 is FQGTGA in the germline V gene. The CDR3 DNA reads as TGTGCCAGCAGCTTGTCCTCGTACGAGCAGTACTTC. Translation: CASSLSSYEQYF.

The rearrangement joins TRBV10-3 to TRBJ1-1; 7 nucleotides align to TRBD1. Trimming at V came to 5 bases and at J to 1 base, leaving 7 bases not matched to a gene. This CDR3 region has 15 residues. Germline V gives CDR1 ENHRY, CDR2 SYGVKD. As DNA, the CDR3 is TGTGCCATCAGTAATCCTAACAGGGGGAACACTGAAGCTTTCTTT. It encodes CAISNPNRGNTEAFF.

The chain carries TRBV5-4 and TRBJ1-2; TRBD1 is a possible D gene (5 bases). Germline V gives CDR1 SGHNT, CDR2 YYREEE (reference sequence). The CDR3 runs 14 residues. The V end was cut by 5 bases, the J end by 4 bases, with 15 bases between. CDR3 coding DNA: TGTGCCAGCAGGCGCTGGGGGGAAGGCTATGGCTACACCTTC. Amino acid sequence: CASRRWGEGYGYTF.

The rearrangement links TRBV5-1 to TRBJ2-1; TRBD1 matches 11 bases. The CDR3 covers 16 residues. V lost 1 base and J lost 6; bases outside the gene matches: 6. Germline V gene sequence: CDR1 SGHRS, CDR2 YFSETQ. The CDR3: CASSLKAGQGGNEQFF. CDR3 nucleotide sequence: TGCGCCAGCAGCTTGAAAGCGGGACAGGGGGGCAATGAGCAGTTCTTC.

This rearrangement joins TRBV15 to TRBJ1-6; D call uncertain. Germline V gene lookup returns CDR1 LNHNV and CDR2 YYDKDF (reference sequence). V was clipped by 0 bases and J by 6 bases, with 6 bases between them. The CDR3 totals 14 residues. CDR3 region: CATSRDSPNSPLHF. CDR3 bases: TGTGCCACCAGCAGAGACAGCCCTAATTCACCCCTCCACTTT.

Points on this clone: One junction end disagrees with the germline gene, perhaps due to a read error. This chain joins TRBV6-4 and TRBJ2-2; the match to TRBD1 covers 10 bases. CDR1 MRHNA and CDR2 SNTAGT come from the germline V gene. The CDR3 spans 14 residues. CDR3 protein: CAISGQGDAGELFF. The CDR3 DNA sequence: TGTGCCATCAGTGGACAGGGGGACGCCGGGGAGCTGTTTTTT.

The rearrangement links TRBV6-1 to TRBJ1-3, with D maybe TRBD1 (6 bases). V was clipped by 1 base and J by 8 bases, with 15 bases between them. In germline, CDR1 is MNHNS, CDR2 SASEGT. The CDR3 has 15 amino acids. The CDR3 region has the DNA TGTGCCAGCAGTGAAGTAACAGGGCGGCGAGACACCATATATTTT. Translating gives CASSEVTGRRDTIYF.

The rearrangement links TRBV25-1 to TRBJ1-1; D is unresolved. Germline CDR1 and CDR2: MGHDK and SYGVNS. The V end lost 3 bases, the J end lost 6 bases, and 14 bases lay between the germline ends. This CDR3 is built from 14 residues. This chain's CDR3 is CASSDRRGTAEAFF. CDR3 DNA: TGTGCCAGCAGTGACCGGCGAGGAACGGCTGAAGCTTTCTTT.

The rearrangement joins TRBV6-5 to TRBJ2-3; 14 nucleotides match TRBD2. J was trimmed by 8 bases and V by 3 bases; bases with no gene match: 4. Germline V gene data show CDR1 as MNHEY and CDR2 as SVGAGI. The CDR3 has 15 residues. The CDR3, as DNA: TGTGCCAGCAGTTATGGGACTAGCGGGAGTGGTACGCAGTATTTT. It yields the protein CASSYGTSGSGTQYF.

The chain is built from TRBV29-1 and TRBJ1-1; no clear D. V lost 6 bases and J 0 bases, leaving 17 bases between the germline ends. This CDR3 has 15 residues. The germline V gene has CDR1 SQVTM and CDR2 ANQGSEA. The CDR3 sequence is CSVHGAKKMNTEAFF. For the CDR3, the DNA is TGCAGCGTCCATGGAGCGAAGAAGATGAACACTGAAGCTTTCTTT.

The rearrangement links TRBV7-9 to TRBJ2-7; D may be TRBD1 or TRBD2 (5 bases each). The CDR3 extends over 15 amino acids. Per the germline V gene, CDR1 is SEHNR and CDR2 is FQNEAQ (reference sequence). Trimming pared 6 bases from V and 1 base from J, leaving 16 bases between. The CDR3 reads CASRNSWDGSYEQYF. Here the CDR3 DNA reads TGTGCCAGCAGAAACTCGTGGGACGGTTCCTACGAGCAGTACTTC.

This clone was counted once. The chain joins TRBV7-6 to TRBJ1-1; the D is unclear. CDR3 length: 14 amino acids. Germline-derived CDR1 and CDR2 are SGHVS and FNYEAQ. The V gene lost 2 bases and the J gene lost 0 bases, with 7 bases spanning the gap. CDR3 bases: TGTGCCAGCAGCTTACAGGAGTTGAACACTGAAGCTTTCTTT. It specifies CASSLQELNTEAFF.

A single count supports this clone. The genes are TRBV19 and TRBJ2-3, with 12 bases that match TRBD2. The germline gives CDR1 LNHDA, CDR2 SQIVND (reference sequence). The trim removed 7 bases at V and 4 bases at J, leaving 6 bases unmatched. The CDR3 extends over 15 amino acids. Here the CDR3 DNA reads TGTGCCAGTAACCTCGGACTAGCGGGATCAGATACGCAGTATTTT. Translating gives CASNLGLAGSDTQYF.

The chain employs TRBV6-6 and TRBJ2-7; maybe TRBD2 (5 bases). V was trimmed by 7 bases and J by 1 base, leaving 14 bases between them. The CDR3 has 14 residues. Germline CDR1 and CDR2: MNHNY and SVGAGI (reference sequence). The CDR3 nucleotides are TGTGCCAGCACCCCGGCTAGCCGATCCTACGAGCAGTACTTC. Translation: CASTPASRSYEQYF.

The chain uses TRBV15 and TRBJ2-2; D unclear. Germline V gene data show CDR1 as LNHNV and CDR2 as YYDKDF (reference sequence). V was shortened by 0 bases and J by 6 bases, with 8 bases between the two germline ends. CDR3 length: 14 residues. The CDR3 protein is CATSRDQDAGELFF. CDR3 DNA: TGTGCCACCAGCAGAGATCAGGACGCCGGGGAGCTGTTTTTT.

The rearrangement links TRBV30 to TRBJ2-2, with a weak D call TRBD2 (6 bases). Germline V CDR1 and CDR2: GTSNPN, SVGIG (reference sequence). V lost 4 bases, J lost 1 base, and 13 bases lay in between. The CDR3 is 15 amino acids. CDR3 coding DNA: TGTGCCTGGACCTGGGGGGTTGGGAACACCGGGGAGCTGTTTTTT. Translating gives CAWTWGVGNTGELFF.

This clone was seen once. The chain uses TRBV5-6 and TRBJ2-7; no clear D. The CDR3 extends over 16 amino acids. V was pared by 2 bases and J by 2 bases, with 17 bases between. Germline V gene lookup returns CDR1 SGHDT and CDR2 YYEEEE. The CDR3: CASSFGGNGETYEQYF. For the CDR3, the DNA is TGTGCCAGCAGCTTCGGCGGAAACGGCGAGACCTACGAGCAGTACTTC.

The table lists this clone with a few counts. The chain uses TRBV7-6 and TRBJ1-5; no clear D gene. Germline V gene lookup returns CDR1 SGHVS and CDR2 FNYEAQ. V dropped 5 bases and J dropped 4 bases, with 9 bases sitting between them. The CDR3 has 13 amino acids. CDR3: CASSRVKNQPQHF. The DNA for the CDR3 is TGTGCCAGCAGCCGGGTCAAAAATCAGCCCCAGCATTTT. Filled out from reference TRBV7-6 and TRBJ1-5, the complete variable domain reads GAGVSQSPRYKVTKRGQDVALRCDPISGHVSLYWYRQALGQGPEFLTYFNYEAQQDKSGLPNDRFSAERPEGSISTLTIQRTEQRDSAMYRCASSRVKNQPQHFGDGTRLSIL.

The chain employs TRBV5-1 and TRBJ2-1; possible D gene TRBD2, 7 bases. The CDR3 has 16 amino acids. Germline V CDR1 and CDR2: SGHRS, YFSETQ. Trimming removed 0 bases from V and 4 bases from J, with 14 bases in between. This CDR3 is CASSLDGGRGYNEQFF. The CDR3 DNA is TGCGCCAGCAGCTTGGACGGGGGGCGAGGTTACAATGAGCAGTTCTTC.